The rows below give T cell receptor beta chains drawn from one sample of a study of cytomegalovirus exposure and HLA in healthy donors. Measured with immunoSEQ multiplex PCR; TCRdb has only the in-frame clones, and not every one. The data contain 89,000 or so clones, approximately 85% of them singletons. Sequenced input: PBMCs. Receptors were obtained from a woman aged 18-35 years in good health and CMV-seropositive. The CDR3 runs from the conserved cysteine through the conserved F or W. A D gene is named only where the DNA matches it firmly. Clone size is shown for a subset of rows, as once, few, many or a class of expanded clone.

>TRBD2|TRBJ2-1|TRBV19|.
CASSMADWGGWGNEQFF
TGTGCCAGTAGTATGGCGGACTGGGGGGGTTGGGGCAATGAGCAGTTCTTC
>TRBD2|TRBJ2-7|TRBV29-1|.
CSAGLAGTYEQYF
TGCAGTGCGGGACTAGCGGGGACCTACGAGCAGTACTTC
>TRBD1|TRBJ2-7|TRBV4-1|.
CASSSQGGRSYSSYEQYF
TGCGCCAGCAGCTCCCAAGGGGGCCGCTCGTACAGCTCCTACGAGCAGTACTTC
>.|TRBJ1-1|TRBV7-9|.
CASSPSLTELMNTEAFF
TGTGCCAGCAGCCCCTCGTTAACAGAACTCATGAACACTGAAGCTTTCTTT
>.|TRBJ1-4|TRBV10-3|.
CAISESARTGSHEKLFF
TGTGCCATCAGTGAGTCCGCCAGGACGGGATCCCATGAAAAACTGTTTTTT
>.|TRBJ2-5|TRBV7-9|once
CASSLGLEETQYF
TGTGCCAGCAGCTTAGGCCTAGAAGAGACCCAGTACTTC
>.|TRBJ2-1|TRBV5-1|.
CASSPGQSYNEQFF
TGCGCCAGCAGCCCCGGACAGAGCTACAATGAGCAGTTCTTC
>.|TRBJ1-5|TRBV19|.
CASSSGGGTQPQHF
TGTGCCAGTTCCAGCGGGGGGGGCACTCAGCCCCAGCATTTT
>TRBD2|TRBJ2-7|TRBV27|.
CASGFSGNSYEQYF
TGTGCCAGCGGGTTTAGCGGGAATTCCTACGAGCAGTACTTC
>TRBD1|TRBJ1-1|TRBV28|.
CASSSPAAGGGEAFF
TGTGCCAGCAGTTCGCCCGCGGCAGGGGGCGGTGAAGCTTTCTTT
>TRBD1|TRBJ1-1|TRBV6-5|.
CASSGYRGYYAFF
TGTGCCAGCAGTGGCTACAGGGGATATTACGCTTTCTTT
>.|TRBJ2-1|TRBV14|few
CASSQDFGVSYNEQFF
TGTGCCAGCAGCCAAGATTTCGGAGTCTCCTACAATGAGCAGTTCTTC
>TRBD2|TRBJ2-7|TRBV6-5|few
CASRYGTSGDYEQYF
TGTGCCAGCAGGTACGGGACTAGCGGAGACTACGAGCAGTACTTC
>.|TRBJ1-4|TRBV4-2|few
CASSQGGREKLFF
TGTGCCAGCAGCCAAGGTGGGCGTGAAAAACTGTTTTTT
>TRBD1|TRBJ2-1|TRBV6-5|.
CASSYWGQHNEQFF
TGTGCCAGCAGTTATTGGGGACAGCACAATGAGCAGTTCTTC
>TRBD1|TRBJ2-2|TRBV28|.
CATLDRGKTGELFF
TGTGCCACATTAGACAGGGGGAAAACCGGGGAGCTGTTTTTT
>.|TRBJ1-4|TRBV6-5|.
CASSYGGGGAYEKLFF
TGTGCCAGCAGTTACGGGGGTGGCGGGGCCTATGAAAAACTGTTTTTT
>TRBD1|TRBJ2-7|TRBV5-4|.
CASSKDRVDEQYF
TGTGCCAGCAGCAAGGACAGGGTCGACGAGCAGTACTTC
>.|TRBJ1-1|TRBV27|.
CASSSALRANTEAFF
TGTGCCAGCAGCTCAGCCCTGAGGGCGAACACTGAAGCTTTCTTT
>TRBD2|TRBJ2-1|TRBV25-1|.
CASSDSSSGGSAYNEQFF
TGTGCCAGCAGTGACAGTAGTAGCGGGGGGTCGGCCTACAATGAGCAGTTCTTC
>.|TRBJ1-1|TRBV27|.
CASSGPGGNTEAFF
TGTGCCAGCAGTGGACCCGGGGGGAACACTGAAGCTTTCTTT
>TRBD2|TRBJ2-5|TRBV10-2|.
CASSEREGRETQYF
TGCGCCAGCAGTGAGAGGGAGGGCCGGGAGACCCAGTACTTC
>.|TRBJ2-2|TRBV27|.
CASSSTTRRGELFF
TGTGCCAGCAGTTCTACCACTAGGCGCGGGGAGCTGTTTTTT
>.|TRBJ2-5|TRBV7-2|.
CASSQTPSLRETQYF
TGTGCCAGCAGCCAAACCCCTAGCCTCCGGGAGACCCAGTACTTC
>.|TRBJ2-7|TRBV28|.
CASSRPGTPPFEQYF
TGTGCCAGCAGTCGACCCGGGACTCCGCCTTTCGAGCAGTACTTC
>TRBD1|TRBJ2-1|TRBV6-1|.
CASLGQEVNEQFF
TGTGCCAGTCTGGGACAGGAAGTCAATGAGCAGTTCTTC
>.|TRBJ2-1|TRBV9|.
CASSPPEGESYNEQFF
TGTGCCAGCAGCCCTCCAGAGGGGGAGTCCTACAATGAGCAGTTCTTC
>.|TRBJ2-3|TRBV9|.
CASSGGTDTQYF
TGTGCCAGCAGCGGCGGCACAGATACGCAGTATTTT
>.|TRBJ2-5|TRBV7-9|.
CASSLLVGRGSAQETQYF
TGTGCCAGCAGCTTACTAGTCGGTAGGGGCTCAGCTCAAGAGACCCAGTACTTC
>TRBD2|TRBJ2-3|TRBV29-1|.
CSVWTRAGGSSTDTQYF
TGCAGCGTTTGGACTAGAGCGGGGGGGTCTAGCACAGATACGCAGTATTTT
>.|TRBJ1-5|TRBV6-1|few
CASSATGPFNQPQHF
TGTGCCAGCAGCGCAACAGGGCCTTTCAATCAGCCCCAGCATTTT
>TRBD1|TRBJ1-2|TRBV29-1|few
CSVEDGYRGYGYTF
TGCAGCGTTGAAGATGGCTACAGGGGATATGGCTACACCTTC
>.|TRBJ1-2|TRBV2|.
CASSETGRERAGYTF
TGTGCCAGCAGTGAAACTGGCAGGGAACGGGCTGGCTACACCTTC
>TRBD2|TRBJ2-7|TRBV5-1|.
CASSFGSGGVGEQYF
TGCGCCAGCAGCTTCGGTAGCGGGGGGGTAGGGGAGCAGTACTTC
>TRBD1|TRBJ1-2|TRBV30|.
CACGQGVRYGYTF
TGTGCCTGCGGACAGGGGGTTCGTTATGGCTACACCTTC
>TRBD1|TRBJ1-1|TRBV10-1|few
CASSGPTGAEAFF
TGCGCCAGCAGTGGCCCGACAGGGGCTGAAGCTTTCTTT
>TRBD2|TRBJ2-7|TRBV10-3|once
CAIGAGLAGGQGEQYF
TGTGCCATCGGGGCAGGGTTGGCGGGAGGGCAGGGCGAGCAGTACTTC
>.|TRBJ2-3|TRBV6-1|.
CASSEALRAPTQYF
TGTGCCAGCAGTGAAGCGCTTCGAGCGCCTACGCAGTATTTT